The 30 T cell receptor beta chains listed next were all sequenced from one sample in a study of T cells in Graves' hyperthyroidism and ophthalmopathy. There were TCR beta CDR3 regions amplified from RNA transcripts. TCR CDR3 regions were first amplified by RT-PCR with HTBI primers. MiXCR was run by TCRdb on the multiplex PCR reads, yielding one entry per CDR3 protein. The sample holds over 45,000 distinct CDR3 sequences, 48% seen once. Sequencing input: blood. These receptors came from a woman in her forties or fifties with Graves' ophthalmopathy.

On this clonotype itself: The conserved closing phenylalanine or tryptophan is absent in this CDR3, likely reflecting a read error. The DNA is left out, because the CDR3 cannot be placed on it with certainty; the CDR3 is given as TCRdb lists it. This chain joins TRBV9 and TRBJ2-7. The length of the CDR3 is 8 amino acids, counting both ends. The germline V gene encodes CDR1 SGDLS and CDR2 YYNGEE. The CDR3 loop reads CASSESNT.

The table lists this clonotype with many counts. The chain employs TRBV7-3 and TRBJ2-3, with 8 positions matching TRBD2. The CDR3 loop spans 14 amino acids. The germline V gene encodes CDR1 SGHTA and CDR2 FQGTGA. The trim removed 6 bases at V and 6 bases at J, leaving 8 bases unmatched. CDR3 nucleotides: TGTGCCAGCAGTCCAACGGGGGGGCGTGATACGCAGTATTTT. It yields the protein CASSPTGGRDTQYF.

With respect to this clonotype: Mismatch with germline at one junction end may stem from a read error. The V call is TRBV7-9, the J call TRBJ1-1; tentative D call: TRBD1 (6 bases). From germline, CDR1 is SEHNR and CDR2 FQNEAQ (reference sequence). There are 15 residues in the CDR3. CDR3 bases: TGTGCCAGCAGGCCACAGGGCCACATGAACACTGAGGCTTTCTTT. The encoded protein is CASRPQGHMNTEAFF.

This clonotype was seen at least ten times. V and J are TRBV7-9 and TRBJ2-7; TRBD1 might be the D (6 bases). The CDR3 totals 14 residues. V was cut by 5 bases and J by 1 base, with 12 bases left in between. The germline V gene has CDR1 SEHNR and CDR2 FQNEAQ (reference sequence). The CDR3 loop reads CASSLPGESYEQYF. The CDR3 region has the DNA TGTGCCAGCAGCCTCCCAGGGGAGTCCTACGAGCAGTACTTC.

Written as DNA, the CDR3 is TGTGCCATCAGTAAGACAGATGATCAGCCCCAGCATTTT. Protein sequence: CAISKTDDQPQHF. The J gene is TRBJ1-5, the V gene TRBV10-3, with D maybe TRBD1 (5 bases). Germline V gene data show CDR1 as ENHRY and CDR2 as SYGVKD. CDR3 length: 13 residues. With 5 bases removed from V and 5 bases from J, the gap between germline ends came to 10 bases.

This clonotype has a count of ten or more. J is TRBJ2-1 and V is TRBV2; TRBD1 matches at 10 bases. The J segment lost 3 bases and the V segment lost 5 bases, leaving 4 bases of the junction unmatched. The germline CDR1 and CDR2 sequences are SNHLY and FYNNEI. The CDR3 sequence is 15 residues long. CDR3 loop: CASSLDRGGYNEQFF. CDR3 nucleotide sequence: TGTGCCAGCAGTCTGGACAGGGGGGGCTACAATGAGCAGTTCTTC.

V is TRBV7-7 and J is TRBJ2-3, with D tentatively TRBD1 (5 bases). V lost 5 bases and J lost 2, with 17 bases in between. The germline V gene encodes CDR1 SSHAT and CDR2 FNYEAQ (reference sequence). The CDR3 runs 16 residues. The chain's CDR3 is CASSDSHSGNTDTQYF. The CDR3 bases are TGTGCCAGCAGCGACAGCCACTCTGGAAACACAGATACGCAGTATTTT.

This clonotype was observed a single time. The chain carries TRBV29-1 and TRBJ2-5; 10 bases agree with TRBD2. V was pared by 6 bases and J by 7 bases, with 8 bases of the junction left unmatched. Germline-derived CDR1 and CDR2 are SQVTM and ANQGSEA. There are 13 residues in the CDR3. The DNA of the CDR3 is TGCAGCGTACGACTAGCGGGTGATAGGACCCAGTACTTC. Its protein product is CSVRLAGDRTQYF. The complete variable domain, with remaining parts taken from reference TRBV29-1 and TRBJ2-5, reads SAVISQKPSRDICQRGTSLTIQCQVDSQVTMMFWYRQQPGQSLTLIATANQGSEATYESGFVIDKFPISRPNLTFSTLTVSNMSPEDSSIYLCSVRLAGDRTQYFGPGTRLLVL.

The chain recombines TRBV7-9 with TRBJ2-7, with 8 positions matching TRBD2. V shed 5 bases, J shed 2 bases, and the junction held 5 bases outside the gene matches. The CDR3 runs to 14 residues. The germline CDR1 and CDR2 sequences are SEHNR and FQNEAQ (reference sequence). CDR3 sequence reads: CASSRAGAAYEQYF. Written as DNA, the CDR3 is TGTGCCAGCAGCCGAGCGGGGGCGGCCTACGAGCAGTACTTC. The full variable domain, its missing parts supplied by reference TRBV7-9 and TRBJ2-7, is DTGVSQNPRHKITKRGQNVTFRCDPISEHNRLYWYRQTLGQGPEFLTYFQNEAQLEKSRLLSDRFSAERPKGSFSTLEIQRTEQGDSAMYLCASSRAGAAYEQYFGPGTRLTVT.

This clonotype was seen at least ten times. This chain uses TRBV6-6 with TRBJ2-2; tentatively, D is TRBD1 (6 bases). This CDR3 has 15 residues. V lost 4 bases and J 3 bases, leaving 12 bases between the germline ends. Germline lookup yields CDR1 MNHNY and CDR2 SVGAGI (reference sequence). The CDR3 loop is CASSWTESDTGELFF. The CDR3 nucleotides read TGTGCCAGCAGTTGGACAGAATCGGACACCGGGGAGCTGTTTTTT.

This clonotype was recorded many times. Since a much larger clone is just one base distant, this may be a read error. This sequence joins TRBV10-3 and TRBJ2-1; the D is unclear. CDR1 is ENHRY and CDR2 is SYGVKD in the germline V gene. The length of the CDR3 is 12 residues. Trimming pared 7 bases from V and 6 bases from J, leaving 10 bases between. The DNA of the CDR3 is TGTGCCATCATGGGCTCCCGCAATGAGCAGTTCTTC. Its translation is CAIMGSRNEQFF.

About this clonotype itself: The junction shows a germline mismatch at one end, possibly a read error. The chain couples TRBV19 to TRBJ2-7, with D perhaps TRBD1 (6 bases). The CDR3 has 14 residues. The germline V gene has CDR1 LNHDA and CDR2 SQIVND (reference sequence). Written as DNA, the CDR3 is TGCGCCAGTAGTATAGCAGGGGAGATTAGCGAGCAGTACTTC. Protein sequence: CASSIAGEISEQYF.

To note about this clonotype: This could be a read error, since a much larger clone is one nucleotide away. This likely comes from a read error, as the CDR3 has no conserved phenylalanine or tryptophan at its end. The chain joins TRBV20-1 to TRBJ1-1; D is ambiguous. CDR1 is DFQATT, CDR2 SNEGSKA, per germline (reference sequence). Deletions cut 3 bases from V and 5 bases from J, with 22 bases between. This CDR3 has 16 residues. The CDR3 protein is CSARPPVGPSTTEAFL. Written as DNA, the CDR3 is TGCAGTGCTAGGCCCCCCGTCGGACCCTCTACGACTGAAGCTTTCTTG.

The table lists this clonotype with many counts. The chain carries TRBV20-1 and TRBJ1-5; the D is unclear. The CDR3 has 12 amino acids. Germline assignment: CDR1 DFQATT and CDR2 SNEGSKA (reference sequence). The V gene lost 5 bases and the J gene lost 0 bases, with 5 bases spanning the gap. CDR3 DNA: TGCAGTGCTGAATATAGCAATCAGCCCCAGCATTTT. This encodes CSAEYSNQPQHF.

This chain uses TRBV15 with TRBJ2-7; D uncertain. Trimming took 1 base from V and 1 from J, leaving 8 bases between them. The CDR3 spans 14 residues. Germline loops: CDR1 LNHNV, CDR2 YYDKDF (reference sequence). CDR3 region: CATSRASQSYEQYF. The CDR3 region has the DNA TGTGCCACCAGCAGAGCGTCACAGTCCTACGAGCAGTACTTC.

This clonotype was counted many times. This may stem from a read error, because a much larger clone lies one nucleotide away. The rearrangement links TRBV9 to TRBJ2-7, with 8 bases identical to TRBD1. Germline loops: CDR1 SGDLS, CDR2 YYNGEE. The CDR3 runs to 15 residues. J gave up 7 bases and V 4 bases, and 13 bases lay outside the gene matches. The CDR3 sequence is CASSRRMTGAEEQYF. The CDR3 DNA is TGTGCCAGCAGCCGTCGAATGACAGGGGCGGAGGAGCAGTACTTC.

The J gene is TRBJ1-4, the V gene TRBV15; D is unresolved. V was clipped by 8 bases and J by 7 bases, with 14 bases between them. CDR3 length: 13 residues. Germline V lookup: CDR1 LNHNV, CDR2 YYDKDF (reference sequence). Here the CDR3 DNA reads TGTGCCACCCGCGCAAGGTCGGGTGAAAAACTGTTTTTT. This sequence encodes CATRARSGEKLFF.

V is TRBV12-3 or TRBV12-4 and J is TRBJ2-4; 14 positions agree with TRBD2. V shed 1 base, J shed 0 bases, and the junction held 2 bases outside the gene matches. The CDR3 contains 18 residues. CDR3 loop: CASSLGGLAGEAKNIQYF. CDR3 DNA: TGTGCCAGCAGTTTAGGGGGACTAGCGGGGGAAGCCAAAAACATTCAGTACTTC.

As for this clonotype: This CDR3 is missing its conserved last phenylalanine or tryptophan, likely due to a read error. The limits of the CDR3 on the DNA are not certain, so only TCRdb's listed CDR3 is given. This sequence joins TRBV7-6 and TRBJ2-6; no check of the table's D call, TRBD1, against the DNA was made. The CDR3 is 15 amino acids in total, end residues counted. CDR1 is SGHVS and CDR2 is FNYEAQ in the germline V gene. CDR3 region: CASSTGTAGANVPLL.

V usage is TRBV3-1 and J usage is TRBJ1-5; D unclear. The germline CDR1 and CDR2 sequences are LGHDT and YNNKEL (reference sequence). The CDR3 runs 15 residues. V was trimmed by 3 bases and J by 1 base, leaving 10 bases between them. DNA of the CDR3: TGTGCCAGCAGCCACGGAAGCGGGAGCAATCAGCCCCAGCATTTT. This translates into CASSHGSGSNQPQHF.

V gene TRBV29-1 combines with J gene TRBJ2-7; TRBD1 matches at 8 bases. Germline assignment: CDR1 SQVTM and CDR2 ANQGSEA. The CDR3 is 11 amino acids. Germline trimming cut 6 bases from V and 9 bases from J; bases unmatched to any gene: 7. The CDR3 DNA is TGCAGCGTCGGCGGACAGGGACGGCAGTACTTC. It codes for CSVGGQGRQYF.

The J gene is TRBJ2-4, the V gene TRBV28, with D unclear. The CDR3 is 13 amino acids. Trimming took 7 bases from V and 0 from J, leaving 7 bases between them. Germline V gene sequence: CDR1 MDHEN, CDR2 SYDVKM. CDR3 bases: TGTGCCAGCATGGTACTAGCCAAAAACATTCAGTACTTC. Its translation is CASMVLAKNIQYF.

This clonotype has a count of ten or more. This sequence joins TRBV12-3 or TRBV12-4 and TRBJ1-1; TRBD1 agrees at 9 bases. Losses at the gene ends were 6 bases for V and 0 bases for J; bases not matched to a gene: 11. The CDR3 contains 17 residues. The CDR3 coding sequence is TGTGCCAGCAGAACCGACAGGGGGATGATAGTGAACACTGAAGCTTTCTTT. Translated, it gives CASRTDRGMIVNTEAFF.

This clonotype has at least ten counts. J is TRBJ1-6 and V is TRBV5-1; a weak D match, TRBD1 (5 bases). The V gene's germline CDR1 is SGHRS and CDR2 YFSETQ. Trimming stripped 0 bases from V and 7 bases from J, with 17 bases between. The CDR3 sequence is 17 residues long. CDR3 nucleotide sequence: TGCGCCAGCAGCTTGGACTCCTCATGGGGCCAAAATTCACCCCTCCACTTT. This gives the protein CASSLDSSWGQNSPLHF.

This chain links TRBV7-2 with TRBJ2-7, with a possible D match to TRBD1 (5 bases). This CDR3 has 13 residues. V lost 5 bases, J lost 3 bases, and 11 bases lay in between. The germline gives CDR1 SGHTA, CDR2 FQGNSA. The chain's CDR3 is CASSARGYYEQYF. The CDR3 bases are TGTGCCAGCAGCGCAAGGGGTTACTACGAGCAGTACTTC.

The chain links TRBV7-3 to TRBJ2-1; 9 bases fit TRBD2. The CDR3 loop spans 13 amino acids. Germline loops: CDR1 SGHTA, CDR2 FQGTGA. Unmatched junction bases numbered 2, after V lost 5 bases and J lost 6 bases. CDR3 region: CASSLAGINEQFF. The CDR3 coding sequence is TGTGCCAGCAGCCTAGCGGGGATCAATGAGCAGTTCTTC.

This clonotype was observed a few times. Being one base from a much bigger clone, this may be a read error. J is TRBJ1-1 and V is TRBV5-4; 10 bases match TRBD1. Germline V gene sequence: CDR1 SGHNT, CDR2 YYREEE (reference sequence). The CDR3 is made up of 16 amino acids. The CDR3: CASSTVDRGMNTEACF. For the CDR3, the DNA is TGTGCCAGCAGCACCGTGGACAGGGGGATGAACACTGAAGCTTGCTTT.

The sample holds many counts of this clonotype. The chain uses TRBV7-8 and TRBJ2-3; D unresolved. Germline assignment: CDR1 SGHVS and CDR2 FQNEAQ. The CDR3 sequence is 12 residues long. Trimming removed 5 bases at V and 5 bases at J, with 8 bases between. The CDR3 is CASSVDEDTQYF. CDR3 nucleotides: TGTGCCAGCAGCGTAGACGAAGATACGCAGTATTTT.

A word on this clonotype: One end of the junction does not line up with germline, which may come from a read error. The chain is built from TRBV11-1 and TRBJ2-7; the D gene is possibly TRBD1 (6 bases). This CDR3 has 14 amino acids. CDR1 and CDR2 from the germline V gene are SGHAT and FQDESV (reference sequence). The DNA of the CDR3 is TGCGCCAGCAGCCGGACAGAGATTGCCTACGAGCAGTACTTC. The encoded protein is CASSRTEIAYEQYF.

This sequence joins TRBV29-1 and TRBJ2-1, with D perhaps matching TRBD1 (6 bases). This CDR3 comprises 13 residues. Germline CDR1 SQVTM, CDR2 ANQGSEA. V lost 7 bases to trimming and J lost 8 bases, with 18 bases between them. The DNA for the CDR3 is TGCAGCGCCAGACAGGTCGGGGCCTATGAGCAGTTCTTC. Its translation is CSARQVGAYEQFF.